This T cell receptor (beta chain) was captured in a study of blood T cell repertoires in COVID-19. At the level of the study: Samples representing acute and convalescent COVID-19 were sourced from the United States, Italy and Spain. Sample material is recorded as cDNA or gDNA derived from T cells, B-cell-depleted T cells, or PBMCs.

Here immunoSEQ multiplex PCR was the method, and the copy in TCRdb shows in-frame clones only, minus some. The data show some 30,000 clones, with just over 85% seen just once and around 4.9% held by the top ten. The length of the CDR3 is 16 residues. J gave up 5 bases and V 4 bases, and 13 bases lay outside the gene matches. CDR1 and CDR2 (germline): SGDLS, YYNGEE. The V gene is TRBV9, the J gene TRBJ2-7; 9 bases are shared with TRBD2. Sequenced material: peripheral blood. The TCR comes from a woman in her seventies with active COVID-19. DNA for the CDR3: TGTGCCAGCAGCTCAACGACCGGGACTAGCTTTGACGAGCAGTACTTC. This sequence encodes CASSSTTGTSFDEQYF. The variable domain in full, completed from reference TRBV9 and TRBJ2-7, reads DSGVTQTPKHLITATGQRVTLRCSPRSGDLSVYWYQQSLDQGLQFLIQYYNGEERAKGNILERFSAQQFPDLHSELNLSSLELGDSALYFCASSSTTGTSFDEQYFGPGTRLTVT.